The rows below give T cell receptor beta chains drawn from one sample of a study of identifying expanded T cells in peripheral blood. Data came from immunoSEQ multiplex PCR; TCRdb stores just in-frame clones and leaves some out. The data contain tens of thousands of clones, roughly 84% of them singletons. The sample taken for sequencing was blood. All receptors derive from a person aged 18 to 75 in good health. CDR3s include the opening cysteine and the closing phenylalanine or tryptophan. The D gene is left open where the match is weak. Size is omitted from some rows. Given values are once, few, many or a class for expanded clones.

V gene,clone size,J gene,D gene,CDR3 DNA,CDR3 protein
TRBV5-1,.,TRBJ2-3,TRBD2,TGCGCCACCTCGACTAGCGGGAGTGCAGATACGCAGTATTTT,CATSTSGSADTQYF
TRBV30,.,TRBJ2-1,.,TGTGCCTGGAGTCTGGAAGGAGTTGGGGTGGAGTTCTTC,CAWSLEGVGVEFF
TRBV5-6,.,TRBJ2-3,.,TGTGCCAGCAGCTTGGGAACTGGGTGGGTATACACAGATACGCAGTATTTT,CASSLGTGWVYTDTQYF
TRBV7-6,.,TRBJ2-3,.,TGTGCCAGCAGCTTCCCGCCTCCTTGGGGCGACGGCACAGATACGCAGTATTTT,CASSFPPPWGDGTDTQYF
TRBV4-3,.,TRBJ2-1,.,TGCGCCAGCAGCCAAGAAAAAGGGGCCGATGAGCAGTTCTTC,CASSQEKGADEQFF
TRBV30,few,TRBJ1-2,TRBD1,TGTGCCTGGAGCCCTGGACAGGGTGGCTACACCTTC,CAWSPGQGGYTF
TRBV5-4,.,TRBJ1-2,.,TGTGCCAGCAGCTTGGGCAGCTATGGCTACACCTTC,CASSLGSYGYTF
TRBV7-2,.,TRBJ2-5,.,TGTGCCAGCAGCCCAGTAGGGTATGACCAAGAGACCCAGTACTTC,CASSPVGYDQETQYF
TRBV5-8,.,TRBJ2-5,.,TGTGCCAGCAGCTTTCTGGGAAATCAAGAGACCCAGTACTTC,CASSFLGNQETQYF
TRBV6-1,.,TRBJ1-4,TRBD1,TGTGCCAGCAGTGAAGTTCACGGGACAGGGTATGAAAAACTGTTTTTT,CASSEVHGTGYEKLFF
TRBV7-2,.,TRBJ2-1,.,TGTGCCAGCAGCTTAGTATCCCAAAGCTACAATGAGCAGTTCTTC,CASSLVSQSYNEQFF
TRBV7-3,.,TRBJ2-6,.,TGTGCCAGCAGCTCCCTAAGCGGTGGGGCCAACGTCCTGACTTTC,CASSSLSGGANVLTF
TRBV5-1,.,TRBJ2-5,TRBD2,TGCGCCAGCAGCATACCCGGGACTAGCGGGAGGGCCCTTCGAAAGACCCAGTACTTC,CASSIPGTSGRALRKTQYF
TRBV6-6,.,TRBJ1-2,TRBD1,TGTGCCAGCAGTTACTCGGACAGGGACTATGGCTACACCTTC,CASSYSDRDYGYTF
TRBV6-5,once,TRBJ1-2,TRBD1,TGTGCCAGCAGTTATCTCACCGGGACAGGGAGCTATGGCTACACCTTC,CASSYLTGTGSYGYTF
TRBV18,.,TRBJ2-7,.,TGTGCCAGCTCACCACGGTTTAGCAGGCCCTACGAGCAGTACTTC,CASSPRFSRPYEQYF
TRBV15,.,TRBJ2-2,.,TGTGCCACCAGCAGACCCGGGTCAGGGGAAGCCACCGGGGAGCTGTTTTTT,CATSRPGSGEATGELFF
TRBV7-2,few,TRBJ2-1,TRBD1,TGTGCCAGCAGCTTAGCTAGCAAGGGACAGGCGGAGCAGTTCTTC,CASSLASKGQAEQFF
TRBV4-3,.,TRBJ2-1,TRBD1,TGCGCCAGCAGTCTAGGGGGCGGTGGTGAGCAGTTCTTC,CASSLGGGGEQFF
TRBV2,.,TRBJ2-2,TRBD1,TGTGCCAGCAGCGGGGGACAGGGTAACGCCGGGGAGCTGTTTTTT,CASSGGQGNAGELFF
TRBV19,once,TRBJ2-7,.,TGTGCCAGTAGTATAGGATCCGAAAGGGTCCACGAGCAGTACTTC,CASSIGSERVHEQYF
TRBV13,few,TRBJ2-3,TRBD2,TGTGCCAGCAGCTTAGGTGGACTAGCGGGTCCAAGCACAGATACGCAGTATTTT,CASSLGGLAGPSTDTQYF
TRBV28,.,TRBJ2-7,.,TGTGCCAGCAGCCCACAGTACTCCTACGAGCAGTACTTC,CASSPQYSYEQYF
TRBV28,.,TRBJ2-7,TRBD1,TGTGCCAGCAGGCCCGCCGGGACAGGGGGCCACGAGCAGTACTTC,CASRPAGTGGHEQYF
TRBV28,medium-sized,TRBJ2-7,.,TGTGCCAGCGGGGGGACCACTCTGCCCTACGAGCAGTACTTC,CASGGTTLPYEQYF
TRBV28,once,TRBJ1-1,TRBD1,TGTGCCAGCAGTTTAGGGACAGGGGTCGGCACTGAAGCTTTCTTT,CASSLGTGVGTEAFF
TRBV7-9,.,TRBJ1-2,TRBD1,TGTGCCAGCAGCTTGGCGGGACAGACCGAAATTAACTATGGCTACACCTTC,CASSLAGQTEINYGYTF
TRBV4-3,once,TRBJ2-1,.,TGCGCCAGCAGCCAAGAGCTAGGGGGTGAGCAGTTCTTC,CASSQELGGEQFF